This T cell receptor beta chain was sequenced for a study of T-cell memory formation after mild COVID-19. About the research overall: Clusters were largely donor specific.

Only a few counts were recorded for this clonotype. Its antigen is as yet unknown. TCRdb re-called the 5' RACE reads through MiXCR, storing one row per CDR3 protein. This table holds fewer than 650,000 distinct CDR3 sequences, 17% found once. Study conclusions and caveats: CD4/CD8 balance characterized clones contracting day 15 to 85, and CD4+ skew characterized later expanders. Some clones that responded turned up in pre-infection memory, which suggests that cross-reactive memory joined in.

This CDR3 region has 13 residues. Germline V lookup: CDR1 LGHNA, CDR2 YSLEER. V was cut by 5 bases and J by 2 bases, with 10 bases left in between. The material sequenced was PBMCs or a T cell subset sorted from them (not recorded which). This chain connects TRBV4-3 to TRBJ2-7; no clear D. The receptor comes from an adult woman who had mild COVID-19 (a few samples of this study predate the infection). Cell type and time point are not known. The CDR3 spells CASSSQVAYEQYF. The CDR3 DNA sequence: TGCGCCAGCAGCTCTCAGGTGGCCTACGAGCAGTACTTC.